A selection of T cell receptor beta chains follows, all from one sample in a study of T cell changes during pregnancy in multiple sclerosis. Method: immunoSEQ multiplex PCR; TCRdb's copy keeps in-frame clones and lacks some. The sample lists tens of thousands of clones; about 90% were seen once. The sample here was CD4+ T cells from peripheral blood mononuclear cells, taken after pregnancy. These receptors originate from a female donor with multiple sclerosis, enrolled in a pregnancy study. The CDR3 runs from the conserved cysteine through the conserved F or W. Fields, in order: clone size, V gene, J gene, D gene, CDR3 protein, CDR3 DNA. A D gene is named only where the DNA matches it firmly. Rows give clone size only sometimes, using once, few, many, or a class for an expanded clone.

>NA|TRBV14|TRBJ2-1|NA
CASSQVGLSNEQFF
TGTGCCAGCAGCCAAGTGGGGCTGAGTAATGAGCAGTTCTTC
>NA|TRBV19|TRBJ2-5|TRBD2
CASSMIAGGQFEETQYF
TGTGCCAGTAGTATGATAGCGGGGGGGCAATTCGAAGAGACCCAGTACTTC
>NA|TRBV6-6|TRBJ1-2|TRBD1
CASSWKTGAGYGYTF
TGTGCCAGCAGTTGGAAGACAGGGGCAGGTTATGGCTACACCTTC
>NA|TRBV6-1|TRBJ2-3|NA
CASRDDLRGTDTQYF
TGTGCCAGCAGGGACGACCTTCGAGGGACAGATACGCAGTATTTT
>NA|TRBV7-4|TRBJ1-2|NA
CASSFVFLTIGQTYGYTF
TGTGCCAGCAGCTTTGTGTTTCTTACAATCGGACAGACCTATGGCTACACCTTC
>NA|TRBV18|TRBJ1-6|NA
CASSGNHYNSPLHF
TGTGCCAGCTCCGGGAATCACTATAATTCACCCCTCCACTTT
>NA|TRBV27|TRBJ2-1|TRBD1
CASSYMGQVAYNEQFF
TGTGCCAGCAGCTATATGGGACAGGTGGCTTACAATGAGCAGTTCTTC
>NA|TRBV11-2|TRBJ2-5|TRBD1
CASSRQGARETQYF
TGTGCCAGCAGCCGCCAGGGGGCACGAGAGACCCAGTACTTC
>NA|TRBV7-2|TRBJ2-1|TRBD1
CASRPDRGGNNEQFF
TGTGCCAGCAGACCGGACAGGGGTGGCAACAATGAGCAGTTCTTC
>NA|TRBV7-3|TRBJ2-7|TRBD1
CASSVAGGEQYF
TGTGCCAGCAGCGTCGCAGGGGGAGAGCAGTACTTC
>NA|TRBV28|TRBJ1-3|NA
CASSLGGGTGNTIYF
TGTGCCAGCAGCCTAGGGGGGGGGACTGGAAACACCATATATTTT
>NA|TRBV18|TRBJ1-2|NA
CASSPTGRSGYTF
TGTGCCAGCTCACCAACGGGGAGGTCGGGCTACACCTTC
>NA|TRBV7-7|TRBJ2-5|NA
CASSLTGPRYQETQYF
TGTGCTAGCAGCTTGACAGGACCTAGGTACCAAGAGACCCAGTACTTC
>NA|TRBV11-2|TRBJ1-5|TRBD1
CASSMTGQGGQPQHF
TGTGCCAGCAGCATGACCGGACAGGGGGGCCAGCCCCAGCATTTT
>NA|TRBV5-1|TRBJ2-5|NA
CASSGGGPSTETQYF
TGCGCCAGCAGCGGAGGGGGCCCCTCCACTGAGACCCAGTACTTC
>once|TRBV5-6|TRBJ1-2|NA
CASSLGQGGGYTF
TGTGCCAGCAGCTTGGGGCAGGGTGGAGGCTACACCTTC
>NA|TRBV6-1|TRBJ2-7|NA
CASKAQGPGPYEQYF
TGTGCCAGCAAGGCCCAGGGGCCCGGGCCCTACGAGCAGTACTTC
>NA|TRBV15|TRBJ1-4|NA
CATSITGFEKLFF
TGTGCCACCAGCATCACAGGCTTTGAAAAACTGTTTTTT
>NA|TRBV11-2|TRBJ2-5|NA
CASSLGPETQYF
TGTGCCAGCAGCTTGGGCCCTGAGACCCAGTACTTC
>NA|TRBV5-8|TRBJ2-7|NA
CASSLVQVGHVGQYF
TGTGCCAGCAGCTTGGTGCAGGTGGGTCATGTTGGGCAGTACTTC
>NA|TRBV7-2|TRBJ2-7|TRBD2
CASSPLAGSYEQYF
TGTGCCAGCAGCCCGTTAGCGGGGAGCTACGAGCAGTACTTC
>NA|TRBV11-3|TRBJ1-1|NA
CASSLDSLNTEAFF
TGTGCCAGCAGCCTGGACAGCTTGAACACTGAAGCTTTCTTT
>few|TRBV2|TRBJ1-4|TRBD1
CASKQGANEKLFF
TGTGCCAGCAAACAGGGGGCGAATGAAAAACTGTTTTTT
>NA|TRBV30|TRBJ2-7|TRBD2
CAWSARGASGDHEQYF
TGTGCCTGGAGTGCGCGCGGGGCTAGCGGGGATCACGAGCAGTACTTC
>NA|TRBV29-1|TRBJ1-5|NA
CSVEEGGDTGNQPQHF
TGCAGCGTTGAAGAGGGGGGGGACACAGGCAATCAGCCCCAGCATTTT
>NA|TRBV10-3|TRBJ1-5|TRBD1
CAISDRGSNQPQHF
TGTGCCATCAGCGACAGGGGGAGCAATCAGCCCCAGCATTTT
>NA|TRBV5-4|TRBJ2-1|TRBD2
CASRAEIAGGPNNEQFF
TGTGCCAGCAGAGCGGAGATAGCGGGGGGCCCTAACAATGAGCAGTTCTTC
>NA|TRBV7-2|TRBJ2-1|NA
CASRVRLEFLYEQFF
TGTGCCAGCAGGGTAAGACTAGAGTTTCTGTATGAGCAGTTCTTC
>NA|TRBV5-1|TRBJ2-7|NA
CASSLDGVGEQYF
TGCGCCAGCAGCTTGGATGGAGTGGGCGAGCAGTACTTC
>NA|TRBV29-1|TRBJ2-3|TRBD1
CSTDRGGDTQYF
TGCAGCACCGACAGGGGCGGGGATACGCAGTATTTT
>NA|TRBV21-1|TRBJ1-1|NA
CASSNGGGTEAFF
TGTGCCAGCAGCAATGGGGGGGGCACTGAAGCTTTCTTT
>NA|TRBV7-8|TRBJ1-1|NA
CASSLDPDYPEAFF
TGTGCCAGCAGCTTAGATCCCGACTACCCTGAAGCTTTCTTT
>NA|TRBV19|TRBJ1-5|NA
CASSIGGGGNQPQHF
TGTGCCAGTAGTATAGGTGGAGGGGGCAATCAGCCCCAGCATTTT
>NA|TRBV6-5|TRBJ1-2|TRBD1
CASSQAGQGALGYTF
TGTGCCAGCAGTCAGGCAGGGCAGGGGGCGCTTGGCTACACCTTC
>NA|TRBV10-3|TRBJ1-6|TRBD1
CAISETDRNNSPLHF
TGTGCCATCAGTGAAACGGACAGGAATAATTCACCCCTCCACTTT
>NA|TRBV9|TRBJ2-1|TRBD2
CASSEGLAGGRGNEQFF
TGTGCCAGCAGCGAGGGACTAGCGGGGGGGCGGGGTAATGAGCAGTTCTTC
>NA|TRBV4-3|TRBJ2-3|TRBD1
CASSQGGTGVADTQYF
TGCGCCAGCAGCCAAGGAGGGACAGGGGTTGCAGATACGCAGTATTTT
>NA|TRBV7-9|TRBJ1-1|TRBD1
CASSRKRPIRGTEAFF
TGTGCCAGCAGCCGAAAAAGACCCATCAGGGGGACTGAAGCTTTCTTT
>NA|TRBV27|TRBJ2-4|TRBD1
CASSQGTAGNGIQYF
TGTGCCAGCAGCCAAGGGACAGCTGGCAATGGCATTCAGTACTTC
>NA|TRBV21-1|TRBJ1-1|NA
CASSYKQGGTEAFF
TGTGCCAGCAGCTATAAACAGGGGGGGACTGAAGCTTTCTTT
>NA|TRBV30|TRBJ1-5|NA
CAWAGKQGLNQPQHF
TGTGCCTGGGCCGGAAAACAGGGATTAAATCAGCCCCAGCATTTT
>NA|TRBV27|TRBJ2-7|TRBD1
CASSPRQGVGLYEQYF
TGTGCCAGCAGCCCTCGACAGGGGGTGGGCCTCTACGAGCAGTACTTC
>NA|TRBV5-1|TRBJ2-5|TRBD2
CASSPGGLAGDQETQYF
TGCGCCAGCAGCCCGGGTGGGCTAGCGGGGGACCAAGAGACCCAGTACTTC
>NA|TRBV6-4|TRBJ1-1|TRBD1
CASSFQGGTEAFF
TGTGCCAGCAGCTTCCAGGGGGGCACTGAAGCTTTCTTT
>once|TRBV7-3|TRBJ1-2|NA
CASSRDGAEYGYTF
TGTGCCAGCAGCCGAGATGGGGCAGAGTATGGCTACACCTTC
>NA|TRBV9|TRBJ2-1|NA
CASTPGGPDNEQFF
TGTGCCAGCACCCCCGGGGGGCCCGACAATGAGCAGTTCTTC
>NA|TRBV7-2|TRBJ2-1|TRBD2
CASSPRRGSGGANEQFF
TGTGCCAGCAGCCCCCGGCGGGGGAGCGGGGGGGCCAATGAGCAGTTCTTC
>NA|TRBV7-2|TRBJ2-2|TRBD1
CASRKTGGTGELFF
TGTGCCAGCAGAAAGACAGGGGGGACCGGGGAGCTGTTTTTT
>NA|TRBV7-3|TRBJ1-2|NA
CASSGPGGSGYTF
TGTGCCAGCAGCGGTCCCGGCGGTAGTGGCTACACCTTC
>few|TRBV6-1|TRBJ2-5|NA
CASRGAGASGETQYF
TGTGCCAGCAGAGGAGCAGGGGCTTCTGGAGAGACCCAGTACTTC
>NA|TRBV25-1|TRBJ2-4|NA
CASGEHQNIQYF
TGTGCCAGCGGGGAGCACCAAAACATTCAGTACTTC
>NA|TRBV4-3|TRBJ2-1|TRBD1
CASSQDFRGLNEQFF
TGCGCCAGCAGCCAAGATTTCAGGGGGCTCAATGAGCAGTTCTTC
>NA|TRBV19|TRBJ2-4|TRBD2
CASSITSGNIQYF
TGTGCCAGTAGTATAACTAGCGGGAACATTCAGTACTTC
>few|TRBV6-1|TRBJ1-5|NA
CASRRSGSNQPQHF
TGTGCCAGCAGGCGGAGCGGGTCCAATCAGCCCCAGCATTTT
>NA|TRBV9|TRBJ1-2|TRBD1
CASSGGQGVDGYTF
TGTGCCAGCAGCGGGGGACAGGGGGTTGATGGCTACACCTTC